These T cell receptor beta chains were read from a single sample in a study of cytomegalovirus exposure and HLA in healthy donors. Libraries were prepared by immunoSEQ multiplex PCR; TCRdb keeps only in-frame clonotypes and omits some of them. This table holds 130,000 to 150,000 clones. What was sequenced was PBMCs. These receptors were collected from a male donor in good health and CMV-seronegative. CDR3s include the opening cysteine and the closing phenylalanine or tryptophan. A D gene is named only where the DNA matches it firmly.

d_call	v_call	cdr3_length	j_call	cdr3_nt	cdr3_aa
TRBD1	TRBV30	17	TRBJ2-2	TGTGCCTGGAGTGTACGGCGGACAGGCGGGTTCGCCGGGGAGCTGTTTTTT	CAWSVRRTGGFAGELFF
TRBD1	TRBV18	15	TRBJ2-1	TGTGCCAGCTCACCCCCGGACAGGAAGGACAATGAGCAGTTCTTC	CASSPPDRKDNEQFF
TRBD1	TRBV10-3	15	TRBJ1-2	TGTGCCATCAGTGCCCAGGGGACAGATTCCTATGGCTACACCTTC	CAISAQGTDSYGYTF
.	TRBV7-9	15	TRBJ1-4	TGTGCCAGCAGCTTAGCCCCACAGTTAGATGAAAAACTGTTTTTT	CASSLAPQLDEKLFF
.	TRBV30	15	TRBJ1-2	TGTGCCTGGAGTGTAAAGTATGGCAGGAACTATGGCTACACCTTC	CAWSVKYGRNYGYTF
.	TRBV30	13	TRBJ1-2	TGTGCCTGGAGTGTAGGTGGGGCAGATGGCTACACCTTC	CAWSVGGADGYTF
TRBD1	TRBV25-1	14	TRBJ1-2	TGTGCCAGCAGTAAAAACAGGGGTAACTATGGCTACACCTTC	CASSKNRGNYGYTF
.	TRBV28	16	TRBJ1-1	TGTGCCAGCAGTTTGCCGGTTTCGCAAGTCTACACTGAAGCTTTCTTT	CASSLPVSQVYTEAFF
.	TRBV6-5	12	TRBJ2-7	TGTGCCAGCAGTTACTCTACGGGGGAGCAGTACTTC	CASSYSTGEQYF
.	TRBV7-8	14	TRBJ1-3	TGTGCCAGCAGCTTAGTCGGTTTAGGAAACACCATATATTTT	CASSLVGLGNTIYF
.	TRBV29-1	17	TRBJ1-1	TGCAGCGTTGAAGGCCCCATCCATACAGGGTTTGACACTGAAGCTTTCTTT	CSVEGPIHTGFDTEAFF
.	TRBV30	13	TRBJ1-1	TGTGCGGCGGAGGTGGCCTTGGGTACTGAAGCTTTCTTT	CAAEVALGTEAFF
TRBD1	TRBV28	14	TRBJ2-7	TGTGCCAGCAGTTCGACAGGGAAAGGGCGCGAGCAGTACTTC	CASSSTGKGREQYF
.	TRBV5-1	13	TRBJ2-2	TGCGCCAGCAGCTACGGGAACACCGGGGAGCTGTTTTTT	CASSYGNTGELFF
.	TRBV19	13	TRBJ1-2	TGTGCCAGTAGTATCTTGACAGGCTATGGCTACACCTTC	CASSILTGYGYTF
TRBD1	TRBV28	14	TRBJ2-7	TGTGCCAGCATCCGTGGACAGGCTCCCTACGAGCAGTACTTC	CASIRGQAPYEQYF
TRBD1	TRBV2	13	TRBJ1-1	TGTGCCAGCAGCGTGGAGACAGGGATGGGGGCTTTCTTT	CASSVETGMGAFF
TRBD1	TRBV6-5	13	TRBJ1-4	TGTGCCAGCAGCCTTGGACAGGGTGCAAAACTGTTTTTT	CASSLGQGAKLFF
TRBD1	TRBV5-5	15	TRBJ1-5	TGTGCCAGCAGGCGGACAGGGGAGTCGGGTCAGCCCCAGCATTTT	CASRRTGESGQPQHF
.	TRBV7-9	16	TRBJ2-1	TGTGCCAGCAGCGGGAGCGGGCAGAGCTCCTACAATGAGCAGTTCTTC	CASSGSGQSSYNEQFF
TRBD2	TRBV4-1	15	TRBJ2-4	TGCGCCAGCAGCCAAGATTGGGCGGGAGCGAACATTCAGTACTTC	CASSQDWAGANIQYF
TRBD2	TRBV11-2	15	TRBJ2-1	TGTGCCAGCAGCTTAGACGGCGGGAGCGAAAATGAGCAGTTCTTC	CASSLDGGSENEQFF
TRBD1	TRBV14	17	TRBJ1-6	TGTGCCAGCAGCCAAGATATCGGGACAGGGGTTAATTCACCCCTCCACTTT	CASSQDIGTGVNSPLHF
TRBD1	TRBV5-1	13	TRBJ1-2	TGCGCCAGCAGCTCGACAGGGTGGGGTGGCTACACCTTC	CASSSTGWGGYTF
.	TRBV6-6	16	TRBJ1-3	TGTGCCAGCAGTTACATTCGGGGATCCTCTGGAAACACCATATATTTT	CASSYIRGSSGNTIYF
.	TRBV5-8	11	TRBJ2-7	TGTGCCAGCAGACCACTATACGAGCAGTACTTC	CASRPLYEQYF
TRBD1	TRBV18	15	TRBJ1-2	TGTGCCAGCTCACCCTCCGCGAACAGGGGGATCCTCAACACCTTC	CASSPSANRGILNTF
.	TRBV5-6	13	TRBJ1-5	TGTGCCAGCAGCCCGGGGAACAATCAGCCCCAGCATTTT	CASSPGNNQPQHF
.	TRBV19	17	TRBJ2-5	TGTGCCAGTAGTCAAACGTTCTTCGCGGGATTCAGGGAGACCCAGTACTTC	CASSQTFFAGFRETQYF
.	TRBV7-6	15	TRBJ1-1	TGTGCCAGCAGCTTAGTAGTCGGTGTGAACACTGAAGCTTTCTTT	CASSLVVGVNTEAFF